This T cell receptor (beta chain) was sequenced in a study of cytomegalovirus exposure and HLA in healthy donors. Per the germline V gene, CDR1 is MNHNS and CDR2 is SASEGT. V dropped 8 bases and J dropped 3 bases, with 16 bases sitting between them. CDR3 length: 14 residues. Comment on this clone: Its antigen is not known.

Study-level findings and limits: The authors judged a highly shared variant cluster likely a sequencing artifact. Reports showed the classifier diagnosing cytomegalovirus status with high specificity and sensitivity. An analysis done earlier found most TCR beta V segments productive about 87% or about 30% of the time.

Donors likely had unrecorded immune exposures despite being nominally healthy when sampled. A multiplex PCR was run with 60 Vbeta primers and 13 Jbeta primers. The table came from immunoSEQ multiplex PCR; TCRdb's copy has only in-frame clones and leaves some out. The repertoire holds about 190,000 clones, with roughly 77% as singletons. The TCR originated in a woman in her thirties in good health and CMV-seropositive. The chain recombines TRBV6-1 with TRBJ2-5; weak D call: TRBD1 (5 bases). Sequences were obtained from PBMCs. The CDR3 nucleotides read TGTGCCAGCGGGCAGGGTAACGCGGAAGAGACCCAGTACTTC. Protein sequence: CASGQGNAEETQYF.